This T cell receptor beta chain was sequenced during a study of T cells in Graves' hyperthyroidism and ophthalmopathy. Germline V CDR1 and CDR2: SGDLS, YYNGEE. This CDR3 region has 14 residues. Of note for this clonotype: Its ends do not fully match the called genes, so a read error is possible.

Regions amplified from RNA transcripts were the TCR beta CDR3 regions. With the HTBI primer set, the TCR CDR3 went through a first round of RT-PCR. One entry per CDR3 protein, called by TCRdb with MiXCR from the multiplex PCR reads. Here the sample spans hundreds of thousands of distinct CDR3 sequences, more than 30% being singletons. The receptor was isolated from a man between 18 and 35 years old with Graves' hyperthyroidism. The sample taken for sequencing was blood. The V and J genes are TRBV9 and TRBJ2-7, with unresolved D. The CDR3 loop is CASSQALLSYEQYF. The CDR3 region has the DNA TGCGCCAGCAGCCAAGCGCTACTATCCTACGAGCAGTACTTC.